The table lists the clone carrying this T cell receptor beta chain with many counts. The target antigen is unknown. This sample was included in a study of Graves' ophthalmopathy and Graves' hyperthyroidism. V gave up 4 bases and J gave up 4 bases, with 11 bases separating them. The CDR3 has 13 residues. The germline gives CDR1 SQVTM, CDR2 ANQGSEA. The TCR beta CDR3 regions underwent amplification from RNA transcripts. HTBI primers were used in a first-round RT-PCR, which preceded a second-round multiplex PCR. TCRdb re-called the multiplex PCR reads with MiXCR, one entry per CDR3 protein. The data hold about 740,000 distinct CDR3 sequences, with 35% to 50% observed a single time. Orbital computed tomography, together with clinical symptoms, serum thyroxine, TRAb and thyroid ultrasound, was used for diagnosis. Study-wide results and caveats: Most thyroid clonotypes expanded beyond 0.001 frequency were also found in blood.

The TCR sequence derives from an adult man with Graves' ophthalmopathy. Sequencing input: peripheral blood. The chain employs TRBV29-1 and TRBJ1-5, with D perhaps matching TRBD1 (5 bases). CDR3 in DNA: TGCAGCGTTGGAAGGGGACGGAATCAGCCCCAGCATTTT. It codes for CSVGRGRNQPQHF.